Listed below are T cell receptor beta chains from one sample, sequenced in a study of T cells after posttransplantation cyclophosphamide. TCRdb's copy holds only in-frame clones and misses some; the assay was immunoSEQ multiplex PCR. Recorded here are more than 25,000 clones, none singletons. The material sequenced was PBMCs. Every receptor here comes from a middle-aged man in good health, CMV-negative, and a related stem cell transplant donor. The CDR3 runs from the conserved cysteine through the conserved F or W. A D gene is named only where the DNA matches it firmly. Part of the rows lack a size; the others show once, few, many or a class for expanded clones.

J gene: TRBJ2-1
clone size: many
V gene: TRBV6-1
D gene: TRBD2
CDR3 DNA: TGTGCCAGCTCCGGGACTAGCGGAGGTTACAATGAGCAGTTCTTC
CDR3 protein: CASSGTSGGYNEQFF

J gene: TRBJ2-7
clone size: -
V gene: TRBV9
D gene: TRBD1
CDR3 DNA: TGTGCCAGCAGCGTAGGGGGACAGGGGTACGAGCAGTACTTC
CDR3 protein: CASSVGGQGYEQYF

J gene: TRBJ2-7
clone size: many
V gene: TRBV5-1
D gene: -
CDR3 DNA: TGCGCCAGCAGCCGCCAGGACTCCTACGAGCAGTACTTC
CDR3 protein: CASSRQDSYEQYF

J gene: TRBJ1-3
clone size: many
V gene: TRBV6-1
D gene: -
CDR3 DNA: TGTGCCAGCAGTGGTCCAGGGGTGAGCTCTGGAAACACCATATATTTT
CDR3 protein: CASSGPGVSSGNTIYF

J gene: TRBJ1-2
clone size: many
V gene: TRBV7-6
D gene: -
CDR3 DNA: TGTGCCAGCAGCCAATGGGGGGGGGAAGGCTACACCTTC
CDR3 protein: CASSQWGGEGYTF

J gene: TRBJ2-2
clone size: many
V gene: TRBV6-1
D gene: TRBD1
CDR3 DNA: TGTGCCAGCAGTGGGGCCGGGACAGACACCGGGGAGCTGTTTTTT
CDR3 protein: CASSGAGTDTGELFF

J gene: TRBJ2-1
clone size: many
V gene: TRBV18
D gene: TRBD2
CDR3 DNA: TGTGCCAGCTCACTCCCTAGCGGGGGCCGCAACAATGAGCAGTTCTTC
CDR3 protein: CASSLPSGGRNNEQFF

J gene: TRBJ2-5
clone size: many
V gene: TRBV27
D gene: -
CDR3 DNA: TGTGCCAGCAGTTTAGCGTCTAGGGAGACCCAGTACTTC
CDR3 protein: CASSLASRETQYF

J gene: TRBJ2-2
clone size: few
V gene: TRBV7-8
D gene: -
CDR3 DNA: TGTGCCAGCAGCCCCATTCCCGCAGACACCGGGGAGCTGTTTTTT
CDR3 protein: CASSPIPADTGELFF

J gene: TRBJ2-5
clone size: many
V gene: TRBV7-7
D gene: TRBD2
CDR3 DNA: TGTGCCAGCAGCTTAATCGGGCTAGCGGGAGGATTGGAGACCCAGTACTTC
CDR3 protein: CASSLIGLAGGLETQYF

J gene: TRBJ1-4
clone size: many
V gene: TRBV7-9
D gene: TRBD1
CDR3 DNA: TGTGCCAGCAGCCCCGGACAGGGGCGGGAAAAACTGTTTTTT
CDR3 protein: CASSPGQGREKLFF

J gene: TRBJ2-1
clone size: many
V gene: TRBV29-1
D gene: -
CDR3 DNA: TGCAGCGTTGTCTGGCTTCTCCGCTCCTACAATGAGCAGTTCTTC
CDR3 protein: CSVVWLLRSYNEQFF

J gene: TRBJ2-7
clone size: many
V gene: TRBV7-9
D gene: -
CDR3 DNA: TGTGCCAGCAGCGCCCGCGGGGGCGGAAGCGCCTACGAGCAGTACTTC
CDR3 protein: CASSARGGGSAYEQYF

J gene: TRBJ2-1
clone size: many
V gene: TRBV5-3
D gene: TRBD1
CDR3 DNA: TGTGCCAGAAGCTTGCAGGGGGATGAGCAGTTCTTC
CDR3 protein: CARSLQGDEQFF

J gene: TRBJ2-7
clone size: many
V gene: TRBV2
D gene: -
CDR3 DNA: TGTGCCAGCAGTGAAAGGCGGGTGAGGTCCTACGAGCAGTACTTC
CDR3 protein: CASSERRVRSYEQYF

J gene: TRBJ2-7
clone size: many
V gene: TRBV30
D gene: -
CDR3 DNA: TGTGCCTGGGGTAGGGGGAACTACGAGCAGTACTTC
CDR3 protein: CAWGRGNYEQYF

J gene: TRBJ1-6
clone size: many
V gene: TRBV9
D gene: -
CDR3 DNA: TGTGCCAGCAGCGTAGTGGCAGGGGAGGGTTCACCCCTCCACTTT
CDR3 protein: CASSVVAGEGSPLHF

J gene: TRBJ2-7
clone size: many
V gene: TRBV10-2
D gene: -
CDR3 DNA: TGCGCCAGCAGTGAGATAAGGACAGTGCGATACGAGCAGTACTTC
CDR3 protein: CASSEIRTVRYEQYF

J gene: TRBJ1-2
clone size: many
V gene: TRBV10-3
D gene: -
CDR3 DNA: TGTGCCATCAGTGATGGCAGGGGTAACTATGGCTACACCTTC
CDR3 protein: CAISDGRGNYGYTF

J gene: TRBJ2-5
clone size: many
V gene: TRBV10-3
D gene: -
CDR3 DNA: TGTGCCATCAGTGGCCAGGGAATAGAGACCCAGTACTTC
CDR3 protein: CAISGQGIETQYF

J gene: TRBJ1-1
clone size: many
V gene: TRBV7-3
D gene: -
CDR3 DNA: TGTGCCAGCAGCTTAACCGTGAACACTGAAGCTTTCTTT
CDR3 protein: CASSLTVNTEAFF

J gene: TRBJ2-7
clone size: many
V gene: TRBV5-1
D gene: -
CDR3 DNA: TGCGCCAGCAGCTTGGGCAGTGGCTACGAGCAGTACTTC
CDR3 protein: CASSLGSGYEQYF

J gene: TRBJ2-3
clone size: many
V gene: TRBV11-2
D gene: TRBD2
CDR3 DNA: TGTGCCAGCAGCCCCGGGCCCCGGACTAGCGGGAGTCAAGATACGCAGTATTTT
CDR3 protein: CASSPGPRTSGSQDTQYF

J gene: TRBJ1-6
clone size: medium-sized
V gene: TRBV6-4
D gene: -
CDR3 DNA: TGTGCCAGCAGCCGAACGGCAGGGGATAATTCACCCCTCCACTTT
CDR3 protein: CASSRTAGDNSPLHF

J gene: TRBJ2-3
clone size: many
V gene: TRBV5-5
D gene: TRBD2
CDR3 DNA: TGTGCCAGCAGCTCGGCGGGGGGATCGTTCACAGATACGCAGTATTTT
CDR3 protein: CASSSAGGSFTDTQYF

J gene: TRBJ2-5
clone size: many
V gene: TRBV7-9
D gene: TRBD2
CDR3 DNA: TGTGCCAGCAGCTTAGTGCTAGCGGGGGAGACCCAGTACTTC
CDR3 protein: CASSLVLAGETQYF

J gene: TRBJ1-5
clone size: many
V gene: TRBV2
D gene: -
CDR3 DNA: TGTGCCAGCAGTGACAGTTATCAGCCCCAGCATTTT
CDR3 protein: CASSDSYQPQHF

J gene: TRBJ2-3
clone size: many
V gene: TRBV27
D gene: -
CDR3 DNA: TGTGCCACCAACCTCCGGGGTACAGATACGCAGTATTTT
CDR3 protein: CATNLRGTDTQYF

J gene: TRBJ2-1
clone size: many
V gene: TRBV28
D gene: TRBD2
CDR3 DNA: TGTGCCAGCAGAACCGGGACTAGAGGGTATTACAATGAGCAGTTCTTC
CDR3 protein: CASRTGTRGYYNEQFF

J gene: TRBJ2-3
clone size: many
V gene: TRBV7-8
D gene: -
CDR3 DNA: TGTGCCAGCAGCTTCCTAGATACGCAGTATTTT
CDR3 protein: CASSFLDTQYF

J gene: TRBJ1-3
clone size: many
V gene: TRBV11-2
D gene: -
CDR3 DNA: TGTGCCAGCAGTTCAGTAATTTCTGGAAACACCATATATTTT
CDR3 protein: CASSSVISGNTIYF

J gene: TRBJ2-5
clone size: many
V gene: TRBV29-1
D gene: -
CDR3 DNA: TGCAGCGTTGAATTTGCTAGTAGGTTCTTAGAGACCCAGTACTTC
CDR3 protein: CSVEFASRFLETQYF

J gene: TRBJ2-1
clone size: many
V gene: TRBV4-1
D gene: TRBD2
CDR3 DNA: TGCGCCAGCAGCCAAGATCGTCAGACTAGCGGTTACAATGAGCAGTTCTTC
CDR3 protein: CASSQDRQTSGYNEQFF

J gene: TRBJ1-1
clone size: many
V gene: TRBV7-2
D gene: -
CDR3 DNA: TGTGCCAGCAGCCTAAACACGGGATTCACTGAAGCTTTCTTT
CDR3 protein: CASSLNTGFTEAFF

J gene: TRBJ1-1
clone size: many
V gene: TRBV11-3
D gene: TRBD1
CDR3 DNA: TGTGCCAGCAGCTCCGGACAGGGCGAGAACACTGAAGCTTTCTTT
CDR3 protein: CASSSGQGENTEAFF

J gene: TRBJ2-3
clone size: many
V gene: TRBV7-3
D gene: -
CDR3 DNA: TGTGCCAGCAGGAGAGGGGGAGGGAGCACAGATACGCAGTATTTT
CDR3 protein: CASRRGGGSTDTQYF

J gene: TRBJ2-4
clone size: many
V gene: TRBV4-1
D gene: -
CDR3 DNA: TGCGCCAGCAGCCCTAAAAGCGGTCTAGCCAAAAACATTCAGTACTTC
CDR3 protein: CASSPKSGLAKNIQYF

J gene: TRBJ2-1
clone size: many
V gene: TRBV6-6
D gene: -
CDR3 DNA: TGTGCCAGCAGTTACTCGAACCTCGGTGAGCAGTTCTTC
CDR3 protein: CASSYSNLGEQFF

J gene: TRBJ1-1
clone size: many
V gene: TRBV29-1
D gene: -
CDR3 DNA: TGCAGCGCGACTCGGGGGGGCACTGAAGCTTTCTTT
CDR3 protein: CSATRGGTEAFF

J gene: TRBJ2-7
clone size: many
V gene: TRBV10-3
D gene: TRBD1
CDR3 DNA: TGTGCCATCAGCGACGCTAGGACAGGGGTCTACGAGCAGTACTTC
CDR3 protein: CAISDARTGVYEQYF

J gene: TRBJ2-5
clone size: many
V gene: TRBV5-1
D gene: TRBD1
CDR3 DNA: TGCGCCAGCAGCCAAACCGGGACAGGTGAAGAGACCCAGTACTTC
CDR3 protein: CASSQTGTGEETQYF

J gene: TRBJ1-1
clone size: many
V gene: TRBV7-3
D gene: -
CDR3 DNA: TGTGCCAGCTCTGGGCCCGGGGGCACTGAAGCTTTCTTT
CDR3 protein: CASSGPGGTEAFF

J gene: TRBJ2-1
clone size: many
V gene: TRBV19
D gene: -
CDR3 DNA: TGTGCCACTAAGGACAGCAATACAATGGAGCAGTTCTTC
CDR3 protein: CATKDSNTMEQFF

J gene: TRBJ1-6
clone size: many
V gene: TRBV19
D gene: TRBD1
CDR3 DNA: TGTGCCACTCCGGGACAGGCCTTTTCACCCCTCCACTTT
CDR3 protein: CATPGQAFSPLHF